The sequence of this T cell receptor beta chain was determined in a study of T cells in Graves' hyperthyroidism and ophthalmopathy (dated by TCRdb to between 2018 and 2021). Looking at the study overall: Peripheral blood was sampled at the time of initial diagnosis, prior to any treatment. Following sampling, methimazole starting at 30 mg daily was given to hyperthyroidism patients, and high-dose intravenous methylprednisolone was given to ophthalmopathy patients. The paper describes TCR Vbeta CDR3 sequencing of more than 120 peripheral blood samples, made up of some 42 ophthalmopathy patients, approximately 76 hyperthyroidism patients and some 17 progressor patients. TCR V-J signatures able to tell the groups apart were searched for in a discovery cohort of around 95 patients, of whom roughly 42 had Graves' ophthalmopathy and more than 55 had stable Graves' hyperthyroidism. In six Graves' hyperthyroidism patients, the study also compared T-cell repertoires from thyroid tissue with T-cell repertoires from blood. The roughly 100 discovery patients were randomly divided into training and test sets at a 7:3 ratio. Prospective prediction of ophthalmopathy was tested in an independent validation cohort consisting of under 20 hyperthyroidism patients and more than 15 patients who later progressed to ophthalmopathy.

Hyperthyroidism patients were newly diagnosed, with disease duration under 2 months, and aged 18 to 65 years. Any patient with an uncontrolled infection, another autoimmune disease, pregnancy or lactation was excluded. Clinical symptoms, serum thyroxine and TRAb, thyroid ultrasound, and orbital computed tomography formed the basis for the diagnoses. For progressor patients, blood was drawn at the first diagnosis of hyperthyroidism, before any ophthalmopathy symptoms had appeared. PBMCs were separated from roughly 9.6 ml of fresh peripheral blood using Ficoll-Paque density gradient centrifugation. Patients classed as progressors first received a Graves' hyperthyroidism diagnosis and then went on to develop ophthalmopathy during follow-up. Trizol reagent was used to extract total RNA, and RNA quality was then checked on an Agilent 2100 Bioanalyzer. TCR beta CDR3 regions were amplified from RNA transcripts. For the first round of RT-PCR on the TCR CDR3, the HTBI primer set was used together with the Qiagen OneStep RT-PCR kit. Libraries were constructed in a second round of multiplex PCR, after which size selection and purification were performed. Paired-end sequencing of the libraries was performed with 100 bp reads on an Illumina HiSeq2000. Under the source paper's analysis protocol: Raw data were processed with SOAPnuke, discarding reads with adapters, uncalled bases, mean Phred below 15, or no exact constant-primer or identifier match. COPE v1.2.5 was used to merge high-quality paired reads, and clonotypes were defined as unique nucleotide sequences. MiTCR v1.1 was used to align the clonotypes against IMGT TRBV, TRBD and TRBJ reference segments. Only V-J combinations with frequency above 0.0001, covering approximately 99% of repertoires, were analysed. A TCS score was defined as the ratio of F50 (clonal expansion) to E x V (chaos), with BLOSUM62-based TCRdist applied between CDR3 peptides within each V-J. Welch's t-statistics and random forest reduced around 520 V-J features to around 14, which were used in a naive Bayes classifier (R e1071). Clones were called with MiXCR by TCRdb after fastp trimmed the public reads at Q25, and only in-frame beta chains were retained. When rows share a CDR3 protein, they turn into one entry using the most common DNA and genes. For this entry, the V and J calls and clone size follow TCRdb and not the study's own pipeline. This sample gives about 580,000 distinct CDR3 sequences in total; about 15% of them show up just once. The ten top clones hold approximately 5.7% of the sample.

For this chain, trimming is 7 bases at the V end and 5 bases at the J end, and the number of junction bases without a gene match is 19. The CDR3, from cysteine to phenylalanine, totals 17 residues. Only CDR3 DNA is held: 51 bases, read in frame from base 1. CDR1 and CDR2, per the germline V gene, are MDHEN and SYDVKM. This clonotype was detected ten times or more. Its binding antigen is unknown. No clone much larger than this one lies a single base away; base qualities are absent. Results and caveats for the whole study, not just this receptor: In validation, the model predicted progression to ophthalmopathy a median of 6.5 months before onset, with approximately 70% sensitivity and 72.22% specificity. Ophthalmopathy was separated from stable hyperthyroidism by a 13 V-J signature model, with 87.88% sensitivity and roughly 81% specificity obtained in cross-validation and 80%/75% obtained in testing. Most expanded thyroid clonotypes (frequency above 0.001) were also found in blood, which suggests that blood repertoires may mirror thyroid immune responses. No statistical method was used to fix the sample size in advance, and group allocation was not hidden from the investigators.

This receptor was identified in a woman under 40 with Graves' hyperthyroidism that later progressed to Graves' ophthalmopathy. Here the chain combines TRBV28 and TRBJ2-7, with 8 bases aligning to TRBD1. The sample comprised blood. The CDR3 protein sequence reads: CASIGRGGTGPIDEQYF. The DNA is TGTGCCAGCATTGGCCGTGGGGGGACAGGTCCGATCGACGAGCAGTACTTC. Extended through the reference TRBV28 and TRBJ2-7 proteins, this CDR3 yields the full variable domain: DVKVTQSSRYLVKRTGEKVFLECVQDMDHENMFWYRQDPGLGLRLIYFSYDVKMKEKGDIPEGYSVSREKKERFSLILESASTNQTSMYLCASIGRGGTGPIDEQYFGPGTRLTVT.